Listed here are 22 T cell receptor beta chains from one sample, sequenced in a study of shared clonotypes between healthy human individuals. Some clones are missing from TCRdb's copy, which holds only in-frame ones; the method was immunoSEQ multiplex PCR. Of some 2,000,000 clones listed, over 85% are singletons. Sequencing was performed on naive CD4+ T cells sorted from blood. The subset was: CD45RA+ positively selected. The receptors come from a man in his late teens or twenties in good health.

In regard to this clone: Other nucleotide sequences from this sample produce the same CDR3. The chain recombines TRBV30 with TRBJ2-1; 9 bases match TRBD2. Germline lookup yields CDR1 GTSNPN and CDR2 SVGIG (reference sequence). The CDR3 sequence is 15 residues long. The V gene end was trimmed by 0 bases and the J gene end by 7 bases; junction bases not matched to a gene: 7. The CDR3 nucleotides are TGTGCCTGGAGTGTAAGGGCGGGAGGGCAGAATGAGCAGTTCTTC. Protein: CAWSVRAGGQNEQFF.

The chain joins TRBV30 to TRBJ2-5; 14 bases align to TRBD2. CDR3 length: 16 amino acids. Losses at the gene ends were 3 bases for V and 4 bases for J; bases not matched to a gene: 7. The germline V gene has CDR1 GTSNPN and CDR2 SVGIG (reference sequence). For the CDR3, the DNA is TGTGCCTGGAGGCCCCCCGGACTAGCGGGGGGAGAGACCCAGTACTTC. Translated: CAWRPPGLAGGETQYF.

The rearrangement links TRBV19 to TRBJ2-3, with no clear D. The CDR3 loop spans 16 amino acids. V was clipped by 7 bases and J by 1 base, with 18 bases between them. In germline, CDR1 is LNHDA, CDR2 SQIVND (reference sequence). CDR3 sequence: CASTPPNPIGTDTQYF. DNA of the CDR3: TGTGCCAGTACCCCGCCCAACCCAATTGGCACAGATACGCAGTATTTT.

The chain links TRBV6-1 to TRBJ2-4; D is uncertain. V gave up 4 bases and J gave up 5 bases, with 9 bases separating them. The germline gives CDR1 MNHNS, CDR2 SASEGT. This CDR3 spans 13 amino acids. The chain's CDR3 is CASSGSLQNIQYF. CDR3 coding DNA: TGTGCCAGCAGTGGATCTCTTCAAAACATTCAGTACTTC.

Concerning this clone: The identical CDR3 is also encoded by other nucleotide sequences in the sample. V gene TRBV18 combines with J gene TRBJ2-7; 8 positions match TRBD1. J lost 4 bases, V lost 0 bases, and 2 bases had no gene match. The CDR3 consists of 14 residues. Germline V gene sequence: CDR1 KGHSH, CDR2 LQKENI. Written as DNA, the CDR3 is TGTGCCAGCTCACCACCGACAGGGGTTTACGAGCAGTACTTC. Encoded protein: CASSPPTGVYEQYF.

The V and J genes are TRBV11-2 and TRBJ2-5; D may be TRBD1 (6 bases). The J call is doubtful: the DNA matches TRBJ2-7 better. CDR1 and CDR2 from the germline V gene are SGHAT and FQNNGV. CDR3 length equals 12 residues. The CDR3 DNA sequence: TGTGCCAGCAGCACCCAGGGGAACGAGCAGTACTTC. Its protein is CASSTQGNEQYF.

J is TRBJ1-1 and V is TRBV5-1, with 8 bases aligning to TRBD1. Germline CDR1 and CDR2: SGHRS and YFSETQ. V lost 2 bases and J lost 0; bases outside the gene matches: 3. The CDR3 is 15 residues long. CDR3 sequence reads: CASSFGTGLNTEAFF. CDR3 nucleotides: TGCGCCAGCAGCTTTGGGACAGGCTTGAACACTGAAGCTTTCTTT.

This rearrangement joins TRBV9 to TRBJ2-2, with 10 bases lining up with TRBD2. V dropped 3 bases and J dropped 7; count of bases not matched to a gene: 9. This CDR3 has 16 residues. From germline, CDR1 is SGDLS and CDR2 YYNGEE. Here the CDR3 reads CASSAPGAGGGGELFF. In DNA, the CDR3 is TGTGCCAGCAGCGCCCCTGGAGCGGGAGGGGGCGGGGAGCTGTTTTTT. Full variable domain (rest looked up from reference TRBV9 and TRBJ2-2): DSGVTQTPKHLITATGQRVTLRCSPRSGDLSVYWYQQSLDQGLQFLIQYYNGEERAKGNILERFSAQQFPDLHSELNLSSLELGDSALYFCASSAPGAGGGGELFFGEGSRLTVL.

This chain connects TRBV15 to TRBJ1-2; tentative D call: TRBD1 (5 bases). The V gene's germline CDR1 is LNHNV and CDR2 YYDKDF (reference sequence). The CDR3 is made up of 14 amino acids. V lost 3 bases, J lost 7 bases, and 15 bases lay in between. CDR3 DNA: TGTGCCACCAGCAGCACCGGGACCCTGACTGGCTACACCTTC. Its protein product is CATSSTGTLTGYTF.

CDR3 amino acids: CASSPPTGSPYEQYF. The CDR3 bases are TGTGCCAGCAGTCCCCCCACAGGGTCCCCCTACGAGCAGTACTTC. The V gene is TRBV28, the J gene TRBJ2-7, with a weak D call TRBD1 (6 bases). The CDR3 consists of 15 residues. Germline CDR1 reads MDHEN; CDR2 reads SYDVKM. Deletions cut 5 bases from V and 2 bases from J, with 16 bases between.

The chain links TRBV7-9 to TRBJ1-1; D unresolved. Trimming took 0 bases from V and 7 from J, leaving 15 bases between them. Germline V CDR1 and CDR2: SEHNR, FQNEAQ (reference sequence). The length of the CDR3 is 15 residues. Written as DNA, the CDR3 is TGTGCCAGCAGCTTAGCGACGACAATAGGGAGTGAAGCTTTCTTT. It specifies CASSLATTIGSEAFF.

V usage is TRBV28 and J usage is TRBJ1-5; D is undetermined. The CDR3 length is 16 residues. Germline assignment: CDR1 MDHEN and CDR2 SYDVKM. Trimming pared 6 bases from V and 3 bases from J, leaving 18 bases between. The CDR3: CASSFTFRVDNQPQHF. The DNA of the CDR3 is TGTGCCAGCAGCTTTACCTTCCGGGTCGACAATCAGCCCCAGCATTTT.

V is TRBV4-1 and J is TRBJ2-1; D assignment may be TRBD1 or TRBD2 (6 bases each). There are 16 residues in the CDR3. The V and J ends lost 4 bases and 0 bases respectively, with 13 bases between them. CDR1 MGHRA and CDR2 YSYEKL come from the germline V gene. The CDR3 reads CASSREGGSSYNEQFF. The CDR3 nucleotides are TGCGCCAGCAGCCGCGAGGGGGGTAGCTCCTACAATGAGCAGTTCTTC.

The V call is TRBV5-5, the J call TRBJ2-7; 9 nucleotides agree with TRBD1. This CDR3 is built from 16 residues. J gave up 4 bases and V 4 bases, and 12 bases lay outside the gene matches. The germline V gene has CDR1 SGHKS and CDR2 YYEKEE (reference sequence). The CDR3 here is CASSQNPTGGQYEQYF. CDR3 coding DNA: TGTGCCAGCAGCCAAAACCCAACAGGGGGCCAATACGAGCAGTACTTC. Full variable domain (outside the CDR3, taken from reference TRBV5-5 and TRBJ2-7): DAGVTQSPTHLIKTRGQQVTLRCSPISGHKSVSWYQQVLGQGPQFIFQYYEKEERGRGNFPDRFSARQFPNYSSELNVNALLLGDSALYLCASSQNPTGGQYEQYFGPGTRLTVT.

The chain combines TRBV11-2 with TRBJ2-7; maybe TRBD1 (6 bases). The CDR3 is 16 residues long. V was shortened by 5 bases and J by 3 bases, with 20 bases between the two germline ends. Germline values: CDR1 SGHAT, CDR2 FQNNGV. This CDR3 reads CASSRTPTGTNYEQYF. The CDR3, as DNA: TGTGCCAGCAGCCGAACTCCGACAGGAACTAACTACGAGCAGTACTTC.

The V gene is TRBV9, the J gene TRBJ2-7, with 7 bases lining up with TRBD1. The CDR3 contains 15 residues. After removal of 3 bases from V and 3 bases from J, the junction contained 9 bases not matched to a gene. Germline V lookup: CDR1 SGDLS, CDR2 YYNGEE. CDR3 DNA: TGTGCCAGCAGCGCGGGCGAGGACAGGTTCTACGAGCAGTACTTC. It yields the protein CASSAGEDRFYEQYF.

The chain recombines TRBV7-8 with TRBJ2-7; D uncertain. The CDR3 spans 14 residues. Deletions cut 6 bases from V and 6 bases from J, with 18 bases between. Germline V gene lookup returns CDR1 SGHVS and CDR2 FQNEAQ. The CDR3 sequence is CASSQSMPPGEQYF. CDR3 sequence (DNA): TGTGCCAGCAGTCAGAGTATGCCTCCGGGCGAGCAGTACTTC.

J is TRBJ2-7 and V is TRBV7-2; 7 bases agree with TRBD1. Germline CDR1 and CDR2: SGHTA and FQGNSA. CDR3 length equals 14 residues. The V and J ends lost 0 bases and 9 bases, in that order; junction bases with no gene match: 8. CDR3 amino acids: CASSLAGTVDRQYF. Written as DNA, the CDR3 is TGTGCCAGCAGCTTAGCCGGGACAGTGGATAGGCAGTACTTC.

In this sample, this clone turned up once. The chain carries TRBV5-1 and TRBJ1-4; 9 bases agree with TRBD1. Germline V lookup: CDR1 SGHRS, CDR2 YFSETQ. The ends lost 4 bases at V and 6 bases at J; junction bases unmatched: 4. This CDR3 comprises 14 residues. The CDR3 DNA sequence: TGCGCCAGCAGCGTGGACAGGGGAGATGAAAAACTGTTTTTT. Translating gives CASSVDRGDEKLFF.

The chain recombines TRBV6-1 with TRBJ2-6, with 7 bases aligning to TRBD2. V trimming: 4 bases; J trimming: 1 base; junction bases outside the gene matches: 1. Germline CDR1 reads MNHNS; CDR2 reads SASEGT. This CDR3 region has 15 residues. CDR3 loop: CASSGEGSGANVLTF. The CDR3 coding sequence is TGTGCCAGCAGTGGGGAGGGATCTGGGGCCAACGTCCTGACTTTC.

CDR3 amino acids: CASSQDPAKLAGPLSEQFF. The DNA of the CDR3 is TGCGCCAGCAGCCAAGATCCCGCGAAACTAGCGGGACCTCTCAGTGAGCAGTTCTTC. The gene calls are TRBV4-3 and TRBJ2-1; 10 bases fit TRBD2. There are 19 residues in the CDR3. Germline V lookup: CDR1 LGHNA, CDR2 YSLEER. Trimming cost V 0 bases and J 9 bases; bases outside gene matches: 17.

The chain employs TRBV5-1 and TRBJ1-2, with D uncertain. Germline CDR1 SGHRS, CDR2 YFSETQ. The CDR3 spans 15 residues. With 0 bases removed from V and 3 bases from J, the gap between germline ends came to 12 bases. The CDR3 loop reads CASSLGGGGYYGYTF. For the CDR3, the DNA is TGCGCCAGCAGCTTGGGTGGTGGTGGTTACTATGGCTACACCTTC.